A selection of T cell receptor beta chains follows, all from one sample in a study of OX40 agonist ivuxolimab in advanced cancers. The data were produced by immunoSEQ multiplex PCR, yet TCRdb's version contains in-frame clones alone and is incomplete. The sample carries more than 80,000 clones, around nine tenths recorded once. This material consisted of CD4+ or CD8+ T cells sorted from blood, taken in a trial of the OX40 agonist ivuxolimab. The receptors here all came from an adult with an advanced solid tumor such as melanoma, head and neck, liver or kidney cancer. Both conserved end residues are part of each CDR3. A D gene is named only where the DNA matches it firmly. Only part of the rows carry a size: once, few, many, or a class if the clone is expanded.

TRBJ1-1	-	TRBV7-9	TRBD1	TGTGCCAGCAGCAAAGACAGGGGGGGTGAAGCTTTCTTT	CASSKDRGGEAFF
TRBJ2-1	once	TRBV19	TRBD2	TGTGCCAGTAGAATAGCGGGAAGCTCCTACAATGAGCAGTTCTTC	CASRIAGSSYNEQFF
TRBJ2-1	few	TRBV19	-	TGTGCCAGTAGTACTAGCCCCGGGACCTACAATGAGCAGTTCTTC	CASSTSPGTYNEQFF
TRBJ2-3	-	TRBV7-9	-	TGTGCCAGCAGCTTAATGCAGGGGCGCACAGATACGCAGTATTTT	CASSLMQGRTDTQYF
TRBJ1-5	-	TRBV28	-	TGTGCCAGCAGTTTAGGGTCTTTCAATCAGCCCCAGCATTTT	CASSLGSFNQPQHF
TRBJ2-3	-	TRBV7-2	-	TGTGCCAGCAGCTTAGACCGGGATACGCAGTATTTT	CASSLDRDTQYF
TRBJ2-5	-	TRBV5-4	-	TGTGCCAGCAGCCAAAGGGGAGAGACCCAGTACTTC	CASSQRGETQYF
TRBJ1-5	-	TRBV5-8	TRBD1	TGTGCCAGCAGCTTGGGGGACAGGGTTCAGCCCCAGCATTTT	CASSLGDRVQPQHF
TRBJ1-1	-	TRBV4-1	TRBD1	TGCGCCAGCAGCCAAGAGGGACAGGGGAGGAAAGCTTTCTTT	CASSQEGQGRKAFF
TRBJ2-5	-	TRBV28	TRBD1	TGTGCCAGCAGCCAGACAGGGTTCCAAGAGACCCAGTACTTC	CASSQTGFQETQYF
TRBJ2-3	-	TRBV6-1	-	TGTGCCAGCAGTGAGCGGCGGATCACAGATACGCAGTATTTT	CASSERRITDTQYF
TRBJ2-7	-	TRBV7-2	-	TGTGCCAGCAGCTTAGCCCGGGGGGCGCGGGAGCAGTACTTC	CASSLARGAREQYF
TRBJ2-2	-	TRBV19	TRBD1	TGTGCCAGTAGTCTGACAGGGGTGGCCACCGGGGAGCTGTTTTTT	CASSLTGVATGELFF
TRBJ2-3	-	TRBV5-1	TRBD2	TGCGCCAGCAGCTTGGCCACTAGCGGAAGTGGCGATACGCAGTATTTT	CASSLATSGSGDTQYF
TRBJ2-7	-	TRBV7-2	TRBD1	TGTGCCAGCAGCTCACAGGGGAACGAGCAGTACTTC	CASSSQGNEQYF
TRBJ2-7	-	TRBV11-2	TRBD1	TGTGCCAGCAGCTTAAGCCAGACAGGGAAACCCTACGAGCAGTACTTC	CASSLSQTGKPYEQYF
TRBJ2-5	-	TRBV11-2	TRBD2	TGTGCCAGCACGCCCGTCTCGGGGGGAGGGGAGACCCAGTACTTC	CASTPVSGGGETQYF
TRBJ2-7	-	TRBV7-3	-	TGTGCCAGCAGCTCCGATGGGGGCGCCTACGCCTACGAGCAGTACTTC	CASSSDGGAYAYEQYF
TRBJ1-2	-	TRBV19	-	TGTGCCAGTAGTATACGGATTAACTATGGCTACACCTTC	CASSIRINYGYTF
TRBJ2-5	-	TRBV5-1	TRBD2	TGCGCCACCAGTAGCGGGGGCCAGGGGACCCAGTACTTC	CATSSGGQGTQYF
TRBJ1-5	few	TRBV27	-	TGTGCCAGCAGTTTACAGGGAGGTCAGCCCCAGCATTTT	CASSLQGGQPQHF
TRBJ2-7	-	TRBV7-2	TRBD2	TGTGCCAGCAGCCACCCGACTAGCGGGAGGGCCTACGAGCAGTACTTC	CASSHPTSGRAYEQYF
TRBJ1-4	-	TRBV9	TRBD1	TGTGCCAGCAGCTTGTCGCAGGGGGCTGAAAAACTGTTTTTT	CASSLSQGAEKLFF
TRBJ1-2	-	TRBV19	-	TGTGCCAGTAGTATAGGACCCTATGGCTACACCTTC	CASSIGPYGYTF
TRBJ2-3	-	TRBV27	-	TGTGCCAGCCACCCTCAGGGCACAGATACGCAGTATTTT	CASHPQGTDTQYF
TRBJ2-5	-	TRBV11-3	TRBD2	TGTGCCAGCAGCAACGGACTAGCGGGAGTCGGAAAGACCCAGTACTTC	CASSNGLAGVGKTQYF
TRBJ2-2	-	TRBV10-3	-	TGTGCCATCAGTGAGTACGGGACTAACACCGGGGAGCTGTTTTTT	CAISEYGTNTGELFF
TRBJ1-2	-	TRBV29-1	TRBD1	TGCAGCGTTATGACAGGGGGTAACTATGGCTACACCTTC	CSVMTGGNYGYTF
TRBJ1-2	-	TRBV28	TRBD1	TGTGCCAGCAGTCCGCCCCTCGGACAGGAGAGATACACCTTC	CASSPPLGQERYTF
TRBJ1-6	-	TRBV7-2	-	TGTGCCAGCAGCTTACCGACTTATAATTCACCCCTCCACTTT	CASSLPTYNSPLHF
TRBJ2-7	once	TRBV6-5	-	TGTGCCAGCAGTTACATCCGGGGGGCTTCCTACGAGCAGTACTTC	CASSYIRGASYEQYF
TRBJ1-1	-	TRBV28	TRBD1	TGTGCCAGCAGTCGTCGGGACAGGGGGCGATTGAACACTGAAGCTTTCTTT	CASSRRDRGRLNTEAFF
TRBJ1-2	-	TRBV7-9	TRBD1	TGTGCCAGCAGCTTTTCAGGGGGCGTTGGGGGCTATGGCTACACCTTC	CASSFSGGVGGYGYTF
TRBJ2-5	-	TRBV28	TRBD1	TGTGCCAGCACCCGGGACAGGCCGGAGGAGACCCAGTACTTC	CASTRDRPEETQYF
TRBJ2-5	-	TRBV7-9	-	TGTGCCAGCAGCACAAACCAGAATCGGGAGACCCAGTACTTC	CASSTNQNRETQYF
TRBJ2-7	-	TRBV7-2	-	TGTGCCAGCAGCCTGAGGTCGAGGGTCAGATCCTACGAGCAGTACTTC	CASSLRSRVRSYEQYF
TRBJ1-2	-	TRBV6-5	-	TGTGCCAGCAGCCAAAACTATGGCTACACCTTC	CASSQNYGYTF
TRBJ1-5	-	TRBV5-6	TRBD1	TGTGCCAGCAGCGTTTACCGGGACAGGGGGAATCGCAATCAGCCCCAGCATTTT	CASSVYRDRGNRNQPQHF
TRBJ1-2	-	TRBV6-6	TRBD1	TGTGCCAGCACTCCGGACAGGGATTTTGGGGGCTACACCTTC	CASTPDRDFGGYTF
TRBJ2-1	-	TRBV7-2	TRBD1	TGTGCCAGCAGCTTCCTAGGGGGCACCTACAATGAGCAGTTCTTC	CASSFLGGTYNEQFF
TRBJ1-2	-	TRBV5-4	-	TGTGCCAGTGGTTCTACCGGGTATGGCTACACCTTC	CASGSTGYGYTF
TRBJ2-1	medium-sized	TRBV6-4	TRBD2	TGTGCCAGCGGTCTAGCGGGGGGTACCCCTTACAATGAGCAGTTCTTC	CASGLAGGTPYNEQFF
TRBJ1-2	-	TRBV7-9	-	TGTGCCAGCAGCCCCTCACAGGGCTCTGGCTACACCTTC	CASSPSQGSGYTF
TRBJ2-7	once	TRBV7-3	-	TGTGCCAGCAGCTCCCTTTCCTACGAGCAGTACTTC	CASSSLSYEQYF
TRBJ1-4	-	TRBV15	-	TGTGCCACCAGCAGAGATTGGGCAGTCGCTAATGAAAAACTGTTTTTT	CATSRDWAVANEKLFF
TRBJ2-6	-	TRBV28	TRBD2	TGTGCCGGTAGCGGGAGAAAGTCTGGGGCCAACGTCCTGACTTTC	CAGSGRKSGANVLTF
TRBJ2-7	once	TRBV5-4	-	TGTGCCAGCAGCGGGGGGTGGACGGCCCCCGAGCAGTACTTC	CASSGGWTAPEQYF
TRBJ2-2	few	TRBV5-1	TRBD1	TGCGCCAGCAGCTTGTCAGGGGGCAGGAACACCGGGGAGCTGTTTTTT	CASSLSGGRNTGELFF
TRBJ1-4	-	TRBV28	-	TGTGCCAGCAGTCCCGGACAGCCGTTTGAAAAACTGTTTTTT	CASSPGQPFEKLFF
TRBJ2-7	-	TRBV5-5	-	TGTGCCAGCAGCTTGGACGGGGACCCTCGGACGGGGGAGCAGTACTTC	CASSLDGDPRTGEQYF
TRBJ2-7	-	TRBV5-1	-	TGCGCCAGCAGCTTGATTAGCCCCTACGAGCAGTACTTC	CASSLISPYEQYF
TRBJ1-5	-	TRBV28	TRBD1	TGTGCCAGCAGCGTACCGGGACAGGGTTGGGCCCAGCATTTT	CASSVPGQGWAQHF
TRBJ2-3	-	TRBV7-9	-	TGTGCCAGCACCCCCGGGACTAGCACAGATACGCAGTATTTT	CASTPGTSTDTQYF
TRBJ2-5	-	TRBV5-1	-	TGCGCCAGCAGTGACAGAGTACAAGAGACCCAGTACTTC	CASSDRVQETQYF
TRBJ1-5	-	TRBV19	TRBD1	TGTGCCAGTAGTGGAGACATAGGAACAGGGGATGATAATCAGCCCCAGCATTTT	CASSGDIGTGDDNQPQHF
TRBJ2-5	-	TRBV5-4	-	TGTGCCAGCAGCTCCGGACAGCAAGAGACCCAGTACTTC	CASSSGQQETQYF